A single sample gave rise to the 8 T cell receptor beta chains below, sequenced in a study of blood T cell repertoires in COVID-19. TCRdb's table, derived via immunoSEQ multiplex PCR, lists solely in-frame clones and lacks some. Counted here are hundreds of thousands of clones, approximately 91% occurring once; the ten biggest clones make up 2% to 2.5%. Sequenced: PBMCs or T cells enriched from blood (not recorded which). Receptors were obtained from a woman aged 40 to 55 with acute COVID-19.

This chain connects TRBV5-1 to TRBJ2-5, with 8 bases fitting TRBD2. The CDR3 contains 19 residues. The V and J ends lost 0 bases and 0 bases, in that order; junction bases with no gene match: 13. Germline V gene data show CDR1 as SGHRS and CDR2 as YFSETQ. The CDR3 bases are TGCGCCAGCAGCTTGGGAGGGGCGGGGGGAAGACCGTACCAAGAGACCCAGTACTTC. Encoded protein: CASSLGGAGGRPYQETQYF.

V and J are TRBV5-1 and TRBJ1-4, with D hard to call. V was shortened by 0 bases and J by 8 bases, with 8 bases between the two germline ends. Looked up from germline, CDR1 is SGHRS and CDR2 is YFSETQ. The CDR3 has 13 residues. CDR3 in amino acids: CASSLAPVEKLFF. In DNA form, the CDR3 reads TGCGCCAGCAGCTTGGCCCCTGTGGAAAAACTGTTTTTT.

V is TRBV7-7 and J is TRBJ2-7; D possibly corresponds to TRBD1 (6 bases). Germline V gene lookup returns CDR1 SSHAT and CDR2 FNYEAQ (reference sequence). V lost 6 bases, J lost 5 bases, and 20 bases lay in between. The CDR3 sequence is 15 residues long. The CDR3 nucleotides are TGTGCCAGCAGTTCACTCGGGACACAATGTGACGAGCAGTACTTC. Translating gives CASSSLGTQCDEQYF.

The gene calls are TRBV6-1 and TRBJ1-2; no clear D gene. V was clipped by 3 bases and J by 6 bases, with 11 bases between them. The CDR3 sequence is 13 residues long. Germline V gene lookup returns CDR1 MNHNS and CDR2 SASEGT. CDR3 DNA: TGTGCCAGCAGTGAGTACGAGGAAGATGGCTACACCTTC. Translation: CASSEYEEDGYTF.

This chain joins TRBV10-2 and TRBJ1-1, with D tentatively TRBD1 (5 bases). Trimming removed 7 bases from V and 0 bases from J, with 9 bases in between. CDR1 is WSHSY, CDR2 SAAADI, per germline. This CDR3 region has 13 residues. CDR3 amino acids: CASTGFMNTEAFF. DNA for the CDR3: TGCGCCAGCACAGGGTTTATGAACACTGAAGCTTTCTTT.

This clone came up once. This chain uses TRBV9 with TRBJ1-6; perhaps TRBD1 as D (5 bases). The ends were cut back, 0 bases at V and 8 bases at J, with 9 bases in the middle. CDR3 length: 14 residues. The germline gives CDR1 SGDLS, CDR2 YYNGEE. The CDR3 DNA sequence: TGTGCCAGCAGCGTAGGGGGGGGAGATTCACCCCTCCACTTT. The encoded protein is CASSVGGGDSPLHF.

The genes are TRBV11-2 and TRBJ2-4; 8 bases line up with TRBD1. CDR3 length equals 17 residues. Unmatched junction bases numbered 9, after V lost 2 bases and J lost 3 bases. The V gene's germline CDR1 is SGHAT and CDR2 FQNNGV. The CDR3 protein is CASSLTAGGLGKNIQYF. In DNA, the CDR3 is TGTGCCAGCAGCTTAACGGCAGGGGGCTTGGGCAAAAACATTCAGTACTTC.

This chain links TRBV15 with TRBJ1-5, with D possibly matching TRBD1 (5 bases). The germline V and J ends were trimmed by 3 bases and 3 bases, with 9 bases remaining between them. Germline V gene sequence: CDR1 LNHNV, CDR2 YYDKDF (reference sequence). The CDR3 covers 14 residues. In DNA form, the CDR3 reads TGTGCCACCAGCAGTGCAGGGTCCAATCAGCCCCAGCATTTT. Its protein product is CATSSAGSNQPQHF. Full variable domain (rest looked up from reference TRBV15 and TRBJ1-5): DAMVIQNPRYQVTQFGKPVTLSCSQTLNHNVMYWYQQKSSQAPKLLFHYYDKDFNNEADTPDNFQSRRPNTSFCFLDIRSPGLGDTAMYLCATSSAGSNQPQHFGDGTRLSIL.